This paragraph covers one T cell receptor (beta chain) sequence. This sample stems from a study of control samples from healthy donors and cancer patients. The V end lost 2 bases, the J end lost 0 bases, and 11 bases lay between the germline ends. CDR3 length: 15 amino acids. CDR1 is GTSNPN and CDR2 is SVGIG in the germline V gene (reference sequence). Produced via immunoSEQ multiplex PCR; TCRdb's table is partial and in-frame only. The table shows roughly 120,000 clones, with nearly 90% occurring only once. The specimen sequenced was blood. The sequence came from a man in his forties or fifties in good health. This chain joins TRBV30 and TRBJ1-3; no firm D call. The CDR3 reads CAWSPQSLSGNTIYF. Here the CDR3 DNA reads TGTGCCTGGAGTCCCCAAAGTCTCTCTGGAAACACCATATATTTT.